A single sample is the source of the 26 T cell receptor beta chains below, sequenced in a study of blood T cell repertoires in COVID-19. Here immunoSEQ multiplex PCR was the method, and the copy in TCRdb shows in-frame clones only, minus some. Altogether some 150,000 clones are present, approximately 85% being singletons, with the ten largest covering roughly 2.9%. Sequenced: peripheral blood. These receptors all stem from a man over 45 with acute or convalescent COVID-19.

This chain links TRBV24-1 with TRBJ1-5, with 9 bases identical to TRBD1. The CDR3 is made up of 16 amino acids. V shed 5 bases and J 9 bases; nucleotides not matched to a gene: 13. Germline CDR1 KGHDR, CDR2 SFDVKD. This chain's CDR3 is CATSAGTGLAWRPQHF. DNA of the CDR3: TGTGCCACCAGTGCCGGGACAGGGTTGGCCTGGAGGCCCCAGCATTTT.

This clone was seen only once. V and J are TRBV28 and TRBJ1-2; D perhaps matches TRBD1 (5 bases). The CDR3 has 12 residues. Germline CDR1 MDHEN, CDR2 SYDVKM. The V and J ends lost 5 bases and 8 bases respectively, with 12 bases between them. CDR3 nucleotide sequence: TGTGCCAGCAGTATAGGACAAGTCGGCTACACCTTC. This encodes CASSIGQVGYTF.

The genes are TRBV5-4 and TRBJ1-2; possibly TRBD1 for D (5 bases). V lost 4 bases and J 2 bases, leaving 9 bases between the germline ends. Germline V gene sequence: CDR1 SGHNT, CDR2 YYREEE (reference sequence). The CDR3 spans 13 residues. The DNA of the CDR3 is TGTGCCAGCAGCGCGGGGGGGAACTATGGCTACACCTTC. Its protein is CASSAGGNYGYTF.

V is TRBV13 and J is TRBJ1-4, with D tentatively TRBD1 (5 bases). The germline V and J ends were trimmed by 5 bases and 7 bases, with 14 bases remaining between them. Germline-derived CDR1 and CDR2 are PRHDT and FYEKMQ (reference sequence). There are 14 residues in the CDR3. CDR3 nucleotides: TGTGCCAGCAGCCGTACGGGGGAGGGTGAAAAACTGTTTTTT. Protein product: CASSRTGEGEKLFF.

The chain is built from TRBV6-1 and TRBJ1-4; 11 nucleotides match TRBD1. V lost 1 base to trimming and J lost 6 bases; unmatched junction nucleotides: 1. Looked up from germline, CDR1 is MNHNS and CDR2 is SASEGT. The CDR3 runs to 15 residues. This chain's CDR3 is CASSEGTGGHEKLFF. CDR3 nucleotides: TGTGCCAGCAGTGAAGGGACAGGGGGCCATGAAAAACTGTTTTTT.

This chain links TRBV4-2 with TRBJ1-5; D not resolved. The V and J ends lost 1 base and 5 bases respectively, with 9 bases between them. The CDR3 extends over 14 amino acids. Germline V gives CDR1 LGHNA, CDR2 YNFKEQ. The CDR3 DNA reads TGTGCCAGCAGCCAAGTATCACGGGATCAGCCCCAGCATTTT. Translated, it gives CASSQVSRDQPQHF.

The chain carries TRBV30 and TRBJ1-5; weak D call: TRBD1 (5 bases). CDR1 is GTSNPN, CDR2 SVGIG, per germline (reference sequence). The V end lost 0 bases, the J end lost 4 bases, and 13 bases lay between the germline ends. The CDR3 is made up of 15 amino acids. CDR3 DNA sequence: TGTGCCTGGAGTGTACCCAGACAGATAAATCAGCCCCAGCATTTT. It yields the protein CAWSVPRQINQPQHF.

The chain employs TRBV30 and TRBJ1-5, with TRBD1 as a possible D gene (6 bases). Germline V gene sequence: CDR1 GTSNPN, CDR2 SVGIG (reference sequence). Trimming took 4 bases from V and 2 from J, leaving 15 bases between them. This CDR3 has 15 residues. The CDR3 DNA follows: TGTGCCTGGACTACGGACAGAATGGGCAATCAGCCCCAGCATTTT. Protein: CAWTTDRMGNQPQHF.

The CDR3 coding sequence is TGTGCCACCAGCAGAGGACAGGGACATTACACCGGGGAGCTGTTTTTT. Amino acids: CATSRGQGHYTGELFF. The J gene is TRBJ2-2, the V gene TRBV15; 7 nucleotides agree with TRBD1. The junction had 5 bases not matched to a gene; V was cut back by 1 base and J by 3 bases. The CDR3 contains 16 residues. Germline loops: CDR1 LNHNV, CDR2 YYDKDF (reference sequence).

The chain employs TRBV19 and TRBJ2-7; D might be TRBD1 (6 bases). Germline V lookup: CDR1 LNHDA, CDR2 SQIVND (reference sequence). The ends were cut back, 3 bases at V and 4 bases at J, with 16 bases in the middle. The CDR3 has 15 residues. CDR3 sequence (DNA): TGTGCCAGTAGTATCAGAGGGGGAGAAAGTTACGAGCAGTACTTC. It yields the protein CASSIRGGESYEQYF. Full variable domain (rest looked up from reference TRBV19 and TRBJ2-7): DGGITQSPKYLFRKEGQNVTLSCEQNLNHDAMYWYRQDPGQGLRLIYYSQIVNDFQKGDIAEGYSVSREKKESFPLTVTSAQKNPTAFYLCASSIRGGESYEQYFGPGTRLTVT.

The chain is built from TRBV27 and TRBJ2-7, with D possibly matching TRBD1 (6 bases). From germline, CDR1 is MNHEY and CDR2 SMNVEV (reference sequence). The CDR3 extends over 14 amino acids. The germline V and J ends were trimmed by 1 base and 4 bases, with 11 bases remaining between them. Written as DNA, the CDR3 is TGTGCCAGCAGTTTATTGCCAGGGGCGTACGAGCAGTACTTC. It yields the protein CASSLLPGAYEQYF.

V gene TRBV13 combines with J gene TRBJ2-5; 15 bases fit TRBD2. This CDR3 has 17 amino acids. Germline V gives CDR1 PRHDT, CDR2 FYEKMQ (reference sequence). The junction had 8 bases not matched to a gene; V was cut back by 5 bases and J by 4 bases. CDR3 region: CASSAGLAGGPLETQYF. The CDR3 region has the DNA TGTGCCAGCAGCGCCGGACTAGCGGGAGGGCCGTTAGAGACCCAGTACTTC.

In DNA form, the CDR3 reads TGTGCCAGCAGCTCCTACAGGGAAGATACGCAGTATTTT. Translating it yields CASSSYREDTQYF. This chain uses TRBV7-3 with TRBJ2-3; perhaps TRBD1 as D (6 bases). This CDR3 is built from 13 residues. CDR1 and CDR2 (germline): SGHTA, FQGTGA. Trimming cost V 4 bases and J 5 bases, with 10 bases left between them.

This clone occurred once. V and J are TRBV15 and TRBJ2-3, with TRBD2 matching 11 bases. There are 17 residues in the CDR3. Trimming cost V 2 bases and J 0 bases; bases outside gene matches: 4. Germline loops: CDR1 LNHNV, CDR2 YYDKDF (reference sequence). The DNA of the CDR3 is TGTGCCACCAGCAGACCGGGACTAGCGGCTAGCACAGATACGCAGTATTTT. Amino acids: CATSRPGLAASTDTQYF.

The CDR3 here is CASSMRVSGANVLTF. CDR3 coding DNA: TGTGCCAGTAGTATGCGCGTCTCCGGGGCCAACGTCCTGACTTTC. The chain carries TRBV19 and TRBJ2-6; D unresolved. Germline CDR1 reads LNHDA; CDR2 reads SQIVND (reference sequence). The CDR3 is made up of 15 amino acids. Between the trimmed V and J ends, which lost 3 bases and 4 bases, there was a span of 10 bases.

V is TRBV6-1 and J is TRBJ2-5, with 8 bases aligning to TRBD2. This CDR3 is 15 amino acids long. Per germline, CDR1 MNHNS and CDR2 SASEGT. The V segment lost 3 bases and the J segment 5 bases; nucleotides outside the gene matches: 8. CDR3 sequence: CASSDISGEGETQYF. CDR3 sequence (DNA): TGTGCCAGCAGTGATATTAGCGGGGAAGGCGAGACCCAGTACTTC.

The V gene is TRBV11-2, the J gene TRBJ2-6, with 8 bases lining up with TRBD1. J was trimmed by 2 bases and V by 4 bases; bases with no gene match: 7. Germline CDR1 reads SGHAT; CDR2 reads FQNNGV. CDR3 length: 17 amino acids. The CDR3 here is CASSSPLRGPGANVLTF. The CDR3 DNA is TGTGCCAGCAGCTCTCCTCTCAGGGGGCCTGGGGCCAACGTCCTGACTTTC. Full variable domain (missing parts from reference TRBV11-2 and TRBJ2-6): EAGVAQSPRYKIIEKRQSVAFWCNPISGHATLYWYQQILGQGPKLLIQFQNNGVVDDSQLPKDRFSAERLKGVDSTLKIQPAKLEDSAVYLCASSSPLRGPGANVLTFGAGSRLTVL.

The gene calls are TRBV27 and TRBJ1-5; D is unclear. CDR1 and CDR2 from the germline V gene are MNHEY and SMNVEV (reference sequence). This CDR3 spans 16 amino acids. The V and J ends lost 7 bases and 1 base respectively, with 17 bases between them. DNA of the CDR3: TGTGCCAGCAAGGCGGTCGGCACATTGAGCAATCAGCCCCAGCATTTT. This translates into CASKAVGTLSNQPQHF.

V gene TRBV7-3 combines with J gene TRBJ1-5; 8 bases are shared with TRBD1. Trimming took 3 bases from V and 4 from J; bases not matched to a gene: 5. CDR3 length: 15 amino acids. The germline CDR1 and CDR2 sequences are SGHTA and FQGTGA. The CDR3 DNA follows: TGTGCCAGCAGCTTGCGGACAGGGCGAAATCAGCCCCAGCATTTT. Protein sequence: CASSLRTGRNQPQHF.

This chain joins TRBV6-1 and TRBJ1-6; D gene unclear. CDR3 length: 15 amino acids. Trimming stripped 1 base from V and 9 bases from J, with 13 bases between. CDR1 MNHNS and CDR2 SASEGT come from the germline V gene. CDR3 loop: CASSEVVGRSSPLHF. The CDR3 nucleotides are TGTGCCAGCAGTGAAGTGGTGGGGAGGAGTTCACCCCTCCACTTT.

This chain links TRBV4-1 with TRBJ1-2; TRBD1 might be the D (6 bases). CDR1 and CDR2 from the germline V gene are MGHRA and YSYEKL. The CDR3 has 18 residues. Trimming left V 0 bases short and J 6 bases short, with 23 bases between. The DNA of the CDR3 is TGCGCCAGCAGCCAAGATCTTGGGATGGGGGCGCGAGGAAATGGCTACACCTTC. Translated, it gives CASSQDLGMGARGNGYTF.

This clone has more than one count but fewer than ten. This CDR3 is CASRVGGLGEKLFF. The CDR3 DNA follows: TGTGCCAGCAGGGTCGGAGGGCTGGGCGAAAAACTGTTTTTT. J is TRBJ1-4 and V is TRBV28; D unresolved. The CDR3 sequence is 14 residues long. Germline-derived CDR1 and CDR2 are MDHEN and SYDVKM. V was clipped by 6 bases and J by 8 bases, with 16 bases between them.

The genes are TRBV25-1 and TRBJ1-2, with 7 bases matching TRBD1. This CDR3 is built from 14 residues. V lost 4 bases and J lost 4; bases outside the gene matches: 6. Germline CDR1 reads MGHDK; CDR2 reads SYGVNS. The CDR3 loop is CASSVSAGGYGYTF. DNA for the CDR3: TGTGCCAGCAGTGTGTCGGCAGGGGGCTATGGCTACACCTTC.

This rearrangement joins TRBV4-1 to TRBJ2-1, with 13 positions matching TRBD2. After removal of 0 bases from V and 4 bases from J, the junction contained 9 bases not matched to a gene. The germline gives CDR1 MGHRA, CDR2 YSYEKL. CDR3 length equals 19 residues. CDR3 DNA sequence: TGCGCCAGCAGCCAAGATCCCCCCTTACTAGCGGGAGGGTACAATGAGCAGTTCTTC. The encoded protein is CASSQDPPLLAGGYNEQFF.

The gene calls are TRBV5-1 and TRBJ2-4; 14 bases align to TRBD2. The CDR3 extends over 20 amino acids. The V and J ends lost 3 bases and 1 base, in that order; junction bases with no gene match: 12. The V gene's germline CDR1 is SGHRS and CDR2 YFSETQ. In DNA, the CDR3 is TGCGCCAGCAGCTCGGACGCGGGACTAGCGGGAGATGGGGCCAAAAACATTCAGTACTTC. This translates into CASSSDAGLAGDGAKNIQYF.

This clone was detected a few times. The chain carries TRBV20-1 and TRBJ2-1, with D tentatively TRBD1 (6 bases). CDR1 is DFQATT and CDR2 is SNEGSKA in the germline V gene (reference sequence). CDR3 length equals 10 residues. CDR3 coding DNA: TGCGGGCTAGGGGGTAATGAGCAGTTCTTC. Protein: CGLGGNEQFF.